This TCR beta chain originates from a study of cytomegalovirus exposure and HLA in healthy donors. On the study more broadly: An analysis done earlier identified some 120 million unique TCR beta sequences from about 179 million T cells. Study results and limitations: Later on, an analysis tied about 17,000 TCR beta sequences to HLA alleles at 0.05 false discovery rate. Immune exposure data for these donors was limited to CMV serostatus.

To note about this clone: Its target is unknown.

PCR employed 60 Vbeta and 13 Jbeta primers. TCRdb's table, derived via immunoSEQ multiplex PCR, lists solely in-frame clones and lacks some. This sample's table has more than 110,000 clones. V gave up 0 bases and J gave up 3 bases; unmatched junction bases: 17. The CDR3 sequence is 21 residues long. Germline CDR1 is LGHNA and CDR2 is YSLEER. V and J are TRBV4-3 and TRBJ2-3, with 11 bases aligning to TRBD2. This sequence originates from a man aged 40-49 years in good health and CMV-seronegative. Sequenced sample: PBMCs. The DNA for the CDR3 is TGCGCCAGCAGCCAAGATGTCGTTAGTACTAGCGGGGGCTGGCGGACAGATACGCAGTATTTT. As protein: CASSQDVVSTSGGWRTDTQYF.